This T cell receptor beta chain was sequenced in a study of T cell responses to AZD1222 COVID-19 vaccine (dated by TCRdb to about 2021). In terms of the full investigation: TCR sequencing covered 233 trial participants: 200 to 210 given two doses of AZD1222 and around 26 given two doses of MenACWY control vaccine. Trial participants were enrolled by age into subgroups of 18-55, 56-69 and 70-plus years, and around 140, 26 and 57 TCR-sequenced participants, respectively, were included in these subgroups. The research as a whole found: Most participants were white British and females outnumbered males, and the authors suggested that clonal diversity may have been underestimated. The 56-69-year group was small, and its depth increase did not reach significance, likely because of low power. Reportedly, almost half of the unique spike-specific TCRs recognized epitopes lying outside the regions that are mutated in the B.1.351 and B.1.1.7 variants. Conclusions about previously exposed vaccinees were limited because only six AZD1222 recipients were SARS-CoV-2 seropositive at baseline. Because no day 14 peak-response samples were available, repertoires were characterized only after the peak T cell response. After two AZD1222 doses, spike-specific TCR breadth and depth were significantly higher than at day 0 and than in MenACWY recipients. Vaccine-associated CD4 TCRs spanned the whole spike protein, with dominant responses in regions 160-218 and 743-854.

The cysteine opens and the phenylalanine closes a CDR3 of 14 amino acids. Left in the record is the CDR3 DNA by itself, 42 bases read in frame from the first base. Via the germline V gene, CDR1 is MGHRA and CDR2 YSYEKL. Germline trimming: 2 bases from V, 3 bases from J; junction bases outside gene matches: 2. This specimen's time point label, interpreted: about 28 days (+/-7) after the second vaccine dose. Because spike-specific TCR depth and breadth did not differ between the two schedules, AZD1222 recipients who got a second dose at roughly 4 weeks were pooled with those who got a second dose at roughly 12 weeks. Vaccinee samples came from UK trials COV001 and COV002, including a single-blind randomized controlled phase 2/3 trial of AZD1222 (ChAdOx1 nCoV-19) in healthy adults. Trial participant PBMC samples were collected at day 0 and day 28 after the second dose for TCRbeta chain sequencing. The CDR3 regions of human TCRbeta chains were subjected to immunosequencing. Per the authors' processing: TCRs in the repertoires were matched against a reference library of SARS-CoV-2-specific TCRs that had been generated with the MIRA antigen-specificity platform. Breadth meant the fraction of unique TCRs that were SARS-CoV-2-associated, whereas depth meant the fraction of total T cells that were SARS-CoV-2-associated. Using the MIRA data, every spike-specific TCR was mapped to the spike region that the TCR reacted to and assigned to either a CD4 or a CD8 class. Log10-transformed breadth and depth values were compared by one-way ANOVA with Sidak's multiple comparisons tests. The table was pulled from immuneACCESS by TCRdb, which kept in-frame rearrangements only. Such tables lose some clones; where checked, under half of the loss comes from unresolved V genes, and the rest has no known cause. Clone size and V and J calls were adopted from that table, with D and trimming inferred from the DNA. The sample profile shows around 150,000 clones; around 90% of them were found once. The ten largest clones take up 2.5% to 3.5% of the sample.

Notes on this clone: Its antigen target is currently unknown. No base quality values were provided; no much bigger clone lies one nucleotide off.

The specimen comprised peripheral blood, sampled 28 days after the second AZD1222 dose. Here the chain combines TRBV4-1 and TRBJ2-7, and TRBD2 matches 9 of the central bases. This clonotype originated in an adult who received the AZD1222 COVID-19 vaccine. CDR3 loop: CASSQLSGSYEQYF. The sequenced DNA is TGCGCCAGCAGCCAACTTAGCGGGAGCTACGAGCAGTACTTC.